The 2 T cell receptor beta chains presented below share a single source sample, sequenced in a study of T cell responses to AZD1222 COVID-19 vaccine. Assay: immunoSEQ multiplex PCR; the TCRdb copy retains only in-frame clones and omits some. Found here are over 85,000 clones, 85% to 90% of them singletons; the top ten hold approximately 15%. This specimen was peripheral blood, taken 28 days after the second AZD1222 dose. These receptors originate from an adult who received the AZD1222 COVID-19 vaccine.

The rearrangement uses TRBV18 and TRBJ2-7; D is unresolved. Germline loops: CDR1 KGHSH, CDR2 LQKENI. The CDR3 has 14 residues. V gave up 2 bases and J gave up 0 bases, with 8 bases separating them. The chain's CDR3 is CASSPGRGSYEQYF. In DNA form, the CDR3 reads TGTGCCAGCTCACCAGGCCGCGGCTCCTACGAGCAGTACTTC.

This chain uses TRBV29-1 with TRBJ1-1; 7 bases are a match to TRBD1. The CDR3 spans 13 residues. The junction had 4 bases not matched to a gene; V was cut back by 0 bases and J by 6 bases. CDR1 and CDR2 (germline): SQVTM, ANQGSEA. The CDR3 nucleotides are TGCAGCGTTGAAGAAAATCAGGGGGCTGAAGCTTTCTTT. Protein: CSVEENQGAEAFF.